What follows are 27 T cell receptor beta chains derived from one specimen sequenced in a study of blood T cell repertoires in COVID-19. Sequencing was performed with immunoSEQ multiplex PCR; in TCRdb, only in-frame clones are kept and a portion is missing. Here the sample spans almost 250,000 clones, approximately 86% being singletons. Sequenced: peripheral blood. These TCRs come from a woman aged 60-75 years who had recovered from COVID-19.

The DNA of the CDR3 is TGTGCCAGCAGCTTAGAAGGTTCTCGAGGCGACCAGTACTTC. This translates into CASSLEGSRGDQYF. This sequence joins TRBV7-2 and TRBJ2-5, with no clear D. Germline CDR1 is SGHTA and CDR2 is FQGNSA. Trimming stripped 1 base from V and 10 bases from J, with 16 bases between. The CDR3 is made up of 14 amino acids.

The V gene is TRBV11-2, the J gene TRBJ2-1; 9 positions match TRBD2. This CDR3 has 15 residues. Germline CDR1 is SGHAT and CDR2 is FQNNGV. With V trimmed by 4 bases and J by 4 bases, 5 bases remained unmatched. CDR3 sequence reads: CASSSGTSLYNEQFF. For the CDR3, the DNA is TGTGCCAGCAGCTCCGGGACTAGCTTGTACAATGAGCAGTTCTTC.

In DNA, the CDR3 is TGTGCCAGCAGCGCCAGTCCCACAGGGGCAGATACGCAGTATTTT. It is translated as CASSASPTGADTQYF. The rearrangement links TRBV9 to TRBJ2-3; 7 bases are a match to TRBD1. Germline-derived CDR1 and CDR2 are SGDLS and YYNGEE. There are 15 residues in the CDR3. J gave up 4 bases and V 3 bases, and 8 bases lay outside the gene matches.

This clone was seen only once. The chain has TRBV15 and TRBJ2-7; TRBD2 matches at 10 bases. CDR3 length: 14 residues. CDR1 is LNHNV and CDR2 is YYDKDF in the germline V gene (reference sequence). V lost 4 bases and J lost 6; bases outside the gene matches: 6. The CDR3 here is CATSTLLAGVEQYF. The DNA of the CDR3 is TGTGCCACCAGCACCCTTCTAGCGGGGGTCGAGCAGTACTTC.

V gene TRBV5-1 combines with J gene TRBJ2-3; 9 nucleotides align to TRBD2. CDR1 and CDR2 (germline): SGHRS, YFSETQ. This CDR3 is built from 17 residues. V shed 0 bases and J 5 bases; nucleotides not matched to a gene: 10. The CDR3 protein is CASSLDIGGGAQDTQYF. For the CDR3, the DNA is TGCGCCAGCAGCTTGGATATTGGCGGGGGGGCGCAAGATACGCAGTATTTT.

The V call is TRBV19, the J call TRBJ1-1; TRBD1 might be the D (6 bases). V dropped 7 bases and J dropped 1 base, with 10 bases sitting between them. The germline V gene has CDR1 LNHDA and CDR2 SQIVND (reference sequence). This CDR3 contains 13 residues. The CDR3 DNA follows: TGTGCCAGTACCAGGACAGAGAACACTGAAGCTTTCTTT. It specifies CASTRTENTEAFF.

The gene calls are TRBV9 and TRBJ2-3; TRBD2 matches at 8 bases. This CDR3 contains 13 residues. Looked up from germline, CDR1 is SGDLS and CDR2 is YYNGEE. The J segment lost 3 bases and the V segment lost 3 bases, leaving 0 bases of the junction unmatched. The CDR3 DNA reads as TGTGCCAGCAGCGCGGGGGGGACAGATACGCAGTATTTT. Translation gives CASSAGGTDTQYF.

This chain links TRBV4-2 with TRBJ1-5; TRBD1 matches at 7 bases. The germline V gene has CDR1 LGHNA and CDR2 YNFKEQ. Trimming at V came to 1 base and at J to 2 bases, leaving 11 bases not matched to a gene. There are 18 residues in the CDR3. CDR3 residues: CASSQGGASGGRNQPQHF. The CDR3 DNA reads TGTGCCAGCAGCCAAGGGGGGGCCTCAGGGGGACGCAATCAGCCCCAGCATTTT.

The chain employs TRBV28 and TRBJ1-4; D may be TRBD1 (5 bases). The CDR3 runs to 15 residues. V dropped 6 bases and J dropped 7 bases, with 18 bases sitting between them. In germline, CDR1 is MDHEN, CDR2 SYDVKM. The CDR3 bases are TGTGCCAGCAGCTTGGACCCACAGGATTCTGAAAAACTGTTTTTT. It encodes CASSLDPQDSEKLFF.

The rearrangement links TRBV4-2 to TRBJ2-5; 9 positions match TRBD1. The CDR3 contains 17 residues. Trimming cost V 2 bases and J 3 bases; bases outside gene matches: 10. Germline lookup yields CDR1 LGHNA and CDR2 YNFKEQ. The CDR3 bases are TGTGCCAGCAGCCAATCCCTCTTCAGGACAGGGGAAGAGACCCAGTACTTC. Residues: CASSQSLFRTGEETQYF.

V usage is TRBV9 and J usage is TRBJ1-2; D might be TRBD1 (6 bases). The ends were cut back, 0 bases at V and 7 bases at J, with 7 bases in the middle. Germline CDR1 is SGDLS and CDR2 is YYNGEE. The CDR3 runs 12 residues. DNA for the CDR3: TGTGCCAGCAGCGTAGAAGGGGGTGGCTACACCTTC. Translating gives CASSVEGGGYTF.

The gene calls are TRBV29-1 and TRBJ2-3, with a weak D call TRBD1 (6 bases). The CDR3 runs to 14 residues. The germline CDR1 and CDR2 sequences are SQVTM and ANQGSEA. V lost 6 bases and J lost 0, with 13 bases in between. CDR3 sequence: CSVDRDISTDTQYF. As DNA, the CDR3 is TGCAGCGTGGATCGGGACATTAGCACAGATACGCAGTATTTT.

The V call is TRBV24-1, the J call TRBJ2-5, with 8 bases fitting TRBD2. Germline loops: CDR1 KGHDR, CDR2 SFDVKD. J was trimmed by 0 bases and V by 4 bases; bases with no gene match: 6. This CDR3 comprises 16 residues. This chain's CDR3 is CATSDPSGGNQETQYF. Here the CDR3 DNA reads TGTGCCACCAGTGACCCTTCGGGGGGGAACCAAGAGACCCAGTACTTC.

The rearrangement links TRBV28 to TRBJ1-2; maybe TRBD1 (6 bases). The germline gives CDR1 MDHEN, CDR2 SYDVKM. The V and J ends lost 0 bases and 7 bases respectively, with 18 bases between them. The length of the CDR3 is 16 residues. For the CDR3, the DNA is TGTGCCAGCAGTTTATGGTTTAGACAGGCAGGAGGTGGCTACACCTTC. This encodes CASSLWFRQAGGGYTF.

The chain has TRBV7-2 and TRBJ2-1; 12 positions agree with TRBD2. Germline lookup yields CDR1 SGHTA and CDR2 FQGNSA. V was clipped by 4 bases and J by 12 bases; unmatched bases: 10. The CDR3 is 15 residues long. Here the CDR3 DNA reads TGTGCCAGCAGCTCACTAGCGGGGGGCCCCTGGGCGCAGTTCTTC. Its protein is CASSSLAGGPWAQFF.

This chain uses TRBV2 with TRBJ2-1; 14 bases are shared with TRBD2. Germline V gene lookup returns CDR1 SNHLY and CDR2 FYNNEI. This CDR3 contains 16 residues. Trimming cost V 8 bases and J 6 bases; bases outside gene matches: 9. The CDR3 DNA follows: TGTGCCAGCCTTTCGACTAGCGGGGGGGCGGGCAATGAGCAGTTCTTC. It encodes CASLSTSGGAGNEQFF.

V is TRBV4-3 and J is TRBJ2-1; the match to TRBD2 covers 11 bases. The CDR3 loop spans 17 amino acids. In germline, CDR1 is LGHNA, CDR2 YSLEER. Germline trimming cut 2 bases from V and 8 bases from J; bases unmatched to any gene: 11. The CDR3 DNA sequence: TGCGCCAGCAGCCAAAGAGTAGCGGGGGGGATCAAGGATGAGCAGTTCTTC. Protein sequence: CASSQRVAGGIKDEQFF.

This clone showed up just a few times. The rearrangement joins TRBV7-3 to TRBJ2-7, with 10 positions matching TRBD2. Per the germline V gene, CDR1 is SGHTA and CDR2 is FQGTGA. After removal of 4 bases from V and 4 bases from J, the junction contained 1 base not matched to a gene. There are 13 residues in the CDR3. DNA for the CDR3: TGTGCCAGCAGCTCTAGCGGGGGTTACGAGCAGTACTTC. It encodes CASSSSGGYEQYF.

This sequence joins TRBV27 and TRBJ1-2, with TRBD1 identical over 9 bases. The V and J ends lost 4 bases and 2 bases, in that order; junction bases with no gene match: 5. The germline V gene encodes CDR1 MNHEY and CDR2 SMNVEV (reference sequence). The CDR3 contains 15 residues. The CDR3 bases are TGTGCCAGCAGTTGGACCGGGACAGGGAACTATGGCTACACCTTC. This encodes CASSWTGTGNYGYTF.

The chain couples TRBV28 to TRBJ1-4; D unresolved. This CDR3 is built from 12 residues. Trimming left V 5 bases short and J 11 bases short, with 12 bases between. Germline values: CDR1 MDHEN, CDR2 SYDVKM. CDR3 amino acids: CASSRKIEKLFF. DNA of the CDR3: TGTGCCAGCAGTCGAAAGATTGAGAAACTGTTTTTT.

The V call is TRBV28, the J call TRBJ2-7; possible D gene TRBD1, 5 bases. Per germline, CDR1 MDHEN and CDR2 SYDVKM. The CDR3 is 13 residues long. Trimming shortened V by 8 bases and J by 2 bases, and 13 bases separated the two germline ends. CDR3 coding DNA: TGTGCCAGCTATGACAGATTACCCTACGAGCAGTACTTC. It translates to CASYDRLPYEQYF.

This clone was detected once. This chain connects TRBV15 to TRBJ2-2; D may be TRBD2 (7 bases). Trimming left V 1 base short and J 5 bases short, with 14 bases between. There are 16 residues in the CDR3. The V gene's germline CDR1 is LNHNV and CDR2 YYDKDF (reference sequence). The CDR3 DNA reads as TGTGCCACCAGCAGAGGAACAGGGAGGGGAACCGGGGAGCTGTTTTTT. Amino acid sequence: CATSRGTGRGTGELFF.

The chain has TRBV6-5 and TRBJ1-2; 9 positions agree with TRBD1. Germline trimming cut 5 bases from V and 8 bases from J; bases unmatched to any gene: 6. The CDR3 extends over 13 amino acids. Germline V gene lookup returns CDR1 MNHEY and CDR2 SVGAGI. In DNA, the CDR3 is TGTGCCAGCAGTCCTCCGGGACAGGGAGGCTACACCTTC. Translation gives CASSPPGQGGYTF.

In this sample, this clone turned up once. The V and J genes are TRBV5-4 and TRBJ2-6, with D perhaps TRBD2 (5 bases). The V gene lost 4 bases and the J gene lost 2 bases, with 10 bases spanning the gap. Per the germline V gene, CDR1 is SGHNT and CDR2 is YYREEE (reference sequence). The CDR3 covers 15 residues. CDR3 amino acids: CASSVQTTGANVLTF. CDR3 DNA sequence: TGTGCCAGCAGCGTCCAGACTACTGGGGCCAACGTCCTGACTTTC.

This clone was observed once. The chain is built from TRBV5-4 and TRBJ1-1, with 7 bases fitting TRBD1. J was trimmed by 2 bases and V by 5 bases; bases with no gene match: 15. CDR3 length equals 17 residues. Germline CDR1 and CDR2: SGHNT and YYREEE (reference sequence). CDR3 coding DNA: TGTGCCAGCAGTAAACGGACAGGAGGGGGATCAAACACTGAAGCTTTCTTT. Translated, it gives CASSKRTGGGSNTEAFF.

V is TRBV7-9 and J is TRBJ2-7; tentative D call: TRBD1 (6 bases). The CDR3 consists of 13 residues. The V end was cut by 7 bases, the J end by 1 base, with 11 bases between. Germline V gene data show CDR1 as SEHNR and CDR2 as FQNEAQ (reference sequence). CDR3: CASNAGESYEQYF. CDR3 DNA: TGTGCCAGCAACGCAGGGGAGTCCTACGAGCAGTACTTC.

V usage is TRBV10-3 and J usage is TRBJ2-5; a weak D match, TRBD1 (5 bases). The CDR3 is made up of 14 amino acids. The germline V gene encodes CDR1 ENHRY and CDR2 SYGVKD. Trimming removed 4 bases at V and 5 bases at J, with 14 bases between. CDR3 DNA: TGTGCCATCAGTGGGGGCGACAGAAGGGAGACCCAGTACTTC. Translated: CAISGGDRRETQYF.